This is a list of T cell receptor beta chains from one sample in a study of cytomegalovirus exposure and HLA in healthy donors. Produced via immunoSEQ multiplex PCR; TCRdb's table is partial and in-frame only. The listing records around 100,000 clones. Sequenced: PBMCs. Receptors originate from a man in his forties or fifties in good health and CMV-seronegative. CDR3s include the opening cysteine and the closing phenylalanine or tryptophan. The D gene is left open where the match is weak.

CDR3 protein: CASSIGRNEQFF; CDR3 DNA: TGTGCCAGCAGTATCGGGAGGAATGAGCAGTTCTTC; J gene: TRBJ2-1; V gene: TRBV27; D gene: TRBD2
CDR3 protein: CASSLDSNYGYTF; CDR3 DNA: TGTGCCAGCAGCTTGGACAGTAACTATGGCTACACCTTC; J gene: TRBJ1-2; V gene: TRBV5-4; D gene: -
CDR3 protein: CASRQLAEAGELFF; CDR3 DNA: TGCGCCAGCAGGCAGCTAGCGGAAGCGGGGGAGCTGTTTTTT; J gene: TRBJ2-2; V gene: TRBV10-2; D gene: TRBD2
CDR3 protein: CASRSGSPEGPQHF; CDR3 DNA: TGTGCCAGCAGGTCCGGGTCGCCCGAGGGGCCCCAGCATTTT; J gene: TRBJ1-5; V gene: TRBV5-5; D gene: -
CDR3 protein: CAIRAQGANQPQHF; CDR3 DNA: TGTGCCATCAGGGCACAGGGGGCTAATCAGCCCCAGCATTTT; J gene: TRBJ1-5; V gene: TRBV10-3; D gene: TRBD1
CDR3 protein: CASSLLGQGEGTDTQYF; CDR3 DNA: TGTGCCAGCAGCCTACTTGGACAGGGCGAAGGCACAGATACGCAGTATTTT; J gene: TRBJ2-3; V gene: TRBV5-6; D gene: TRBD1
CDR3 protein: CASSHRTSGITDTQYF; CDR3 DNA: TGTGCCAGCAGCCACCGGACTAGCGGGATCACAGATACGCAGTATTTT; J gene: TRBJ2-3; V gene: TRBV7-9; D gene: TRBD2
CDR3 protein: CASSLRTGTGQETQYF; CDR3 DNA: TGTGCCAGCAGTTTACGGACCGGGACAGGCCAAGAGACCCAGTACTTC; J gene: TRBJ2-5; V gene: TRBV27; D gene: TRBD1
CDR3 protein: CASSEALTGAYEQYF; CDR3 DNA: TGTGCCAGCAGTGAAGCCCTGACAGGGGCCTACGAGCAGTACTTC; J gene: TRBJ2-7; V gene: TRBV6-1; D gene: TRBD1
CDR3 protein: CAWSVLTQETQYF; CDR3 DNA: TGTGCCTGGAGTGTACTTACCCAAGAGACCCAGTACTTC; J gene: TRBJ2-5; V gene: TRBV30; D gene: -
CDR3 protein: CASSQEGTGADTQYF; CDR3 DNA: TGTGCCAGCAGCCAAGAAGGGACAGGGGCAGATACGCAGTATTTT; J gene: TRBJ2-3; V gene: TRBV4-2; D gene: TRBD1
CDR3 protein: CASSLSPRSYEQYF; CDR3 DNA: TGCGCCAGCAGCCTTTCGCCCCGCTCCTACGAGCAGTACTTC; J gene: TRBJ2-7; V gene: TRBV4-1; D gene: -
CDR3 protein: CASSSGTGDYQPQHF; CDR3 DNA: TGTGCCAGCAGCTCCGGGACAGGGGACTATCAGCCCCAGCATTTT; J gene: TRBJ1-5; V gene: TRBV5-6; D gene: TRBD1
CDR3 protein: CASSYPGSIGYTF; CDR3 DNA: TGTGCCAGCAGTTACCCAGGGTCGATTGGCTACACCTTC; J gene: TRBJ1-2; V gene: TRBV6-5; D gene: -
CDR3 protein: CASSLVPGNTGELFF; CDR3 DNA: TGTGCCAGCAGCTTAGTTCCAGGGAACACCGGGGAGCTGTTTTTT; J gene: TRBJ2-2; V gene: TRBV7-2; D gene: -
CDR3 protein: CASSLITGPEQYF; CDR3 DNA: TGCGCCAGCAGTTTGATTACAGGTCCCGAGCAGTACTTC; J gene: TRBJ2-7; V gene: TRBV5-1; D gene: -
CDR3 protein: CASSIIAGGRGETQYF; CDR3 DNA: TGTGCCAGTAGTATTATAGCGGGAGGCCGAGGAGAGACCCAGTACTTC; J gene: TRBJ2-5; V gene: TRBV19; D gene: TRBD2
CDR3 protein: CASSAPQGGLQYF; CDR3 DNA: TGTGCCAGTAGTGCCCCCCAAGGAGGGCTGCAGTACTTC; J gene: TRBJ2-5; V gene: TRBV19; D gene: -
CDR3 protein: CASSLGLNTEAFF; CDR3 DNA: TGTGCCAGCAGCTTAGGGCTGAACACTGAAGCTTTCTTT; J gene: TRBJ1-1; V gene: TRBV11-2; D gene: -
CDR3 protein: CASSLDRSTDTQYF; CDR3 DNA: TGTGCCAGCAGCCTGGACAGGAGCACAGATACGCAGTATTTT; J gene: TRBJ2-3; V gene: TRBV7-2; D gene: TRBD1
CDR3 protein: CASSLLAFSSYEQYF; CDR3 DNA: TGTGCCAGCAGCTTACTAGCGTTTAGCTCCTACGAGCAGTACTTC; J gene: TRBJ2-7; V gene: TRBV7-2; D gene: -
CDR3 protein: CASSLVGTGVNTGELFF; CDR3 DNA: TGCGCCAGCAGCTTGGTAGGGACAGGGGTTAACACCGGGGAGCTGTTTTTT; J gene: TRBJ2-2; V gene: TRBV5-1; D gene: TRBD1